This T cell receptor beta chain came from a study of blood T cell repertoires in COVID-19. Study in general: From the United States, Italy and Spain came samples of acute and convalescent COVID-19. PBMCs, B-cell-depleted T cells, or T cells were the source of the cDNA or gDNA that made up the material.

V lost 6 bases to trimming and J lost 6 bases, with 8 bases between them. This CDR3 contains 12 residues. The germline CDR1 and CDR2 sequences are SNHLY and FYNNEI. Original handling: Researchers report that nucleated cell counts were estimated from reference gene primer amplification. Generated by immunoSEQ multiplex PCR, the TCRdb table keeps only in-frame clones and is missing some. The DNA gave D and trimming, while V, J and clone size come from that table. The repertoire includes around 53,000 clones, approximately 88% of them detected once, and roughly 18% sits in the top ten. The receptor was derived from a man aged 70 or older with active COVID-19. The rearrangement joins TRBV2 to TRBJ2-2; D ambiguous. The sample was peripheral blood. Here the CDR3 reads CASSLLSGELFF. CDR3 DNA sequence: TGTGCCAGCAGCCTCTTGTCCGGGGAGCTGTTTTTT.